The sequence of this TCR beta chain was determined in a study of T cell changes during pregnancy in multiple sclerosis. Per the germline V gene, CDR1 is LNHNV and CDR2 is YYDKDF (reference sequence). V lost 5 bases to trimming and J lost 0 bases, with 16 bases between them. The CDR3 length is 16 residues. This clone was observed once. TCRdb's copy holds only in-frame clones and misses some; the assay was immunoSEQ multiplex PCR. The sample contains approximately 50,000 clones, about 90% of which appear only once. J is TRBJ2-5 and V is TRBV15; D might be TRBD1 (6 bases). Sequenced here: CD4+ T cells from peripheral blood mononuclear cells, sampled after pregnancy. The source is a female donor with multiple sclerosis, enrolled in a pregnancy study. The CDR3 reads CATSFRRTVYQETQYF. CDR3 nucleotides: TGTGCCACCAGCTTTCGAAGGACAGTGTACCAAGAGACCCAGTACTTC.